Listed here are 32 T cell receptor beta chains from one sample, sequenced in a study of T cells in Graves' hyperthyroidism and ophthalmopathy. Amplified TCR beta CDR3 regions derived from RNA transcripts. Carried out on the TCR CDR3, a first-round RT-PCR used the HTBI primer set. TCRdb re-called the multiplex PCR reads through MiXCR, storing one row per CDR3 protein. The sample yields hundreds of thousands of distinct CDR3 sequences, 16% seen once. The sequencing input was blood. The receptor set was obtained from a woman younger than 30 with Graves' ophthalmopathy.

This clonotype was picked up many times. The chain is built from TRBV20-1 and TRBJ2-7, with D perhaps being TRBD1 or TRBD2 (5 bases each). Trimming pared 0 bases from V and 6 bases from J, leaving 12 bases between. The germline V gene encodes CDR1 DFQATT and CDR2 SNEGSKA (reference sequence). The CDR3 has 13 amino acids. The CDR3 sequence is CSAREVPRGEQYF. DNA for the CDR3: TGCAGTGCTAGAGAGGTCCCGAGGGGCGAGCAGTACTTC.

This clonotype appeared many times. This CDR3 reads CASTIGGLQETQYF. CDR3 nucleotides: TGTGCCAGCACGATCGGGGGACTCCAAGAGACCCAGTACTTC. This chain connects TRBV2 to TRBJ2-5; D might be TRBD2 (6 bases). The CDR3 has 14 residues. The germline V and J ends were trimmed by 7 bases and 1 base, with 13 bases remaining between them. Per the germline V gene, CDR1 is SNHLY and CDR2 is FYNNEI.

The chain recombines TRBV4-1 with TRBJ2-1; D possibly corresponds to TRBD2 (6 bases). The V and J ends lost 0 bases and 0 bases respectively, with 9 bases between them. This CDR3 region has 16 residues. Germline V gene sequence: CDR1 MGHRA, CDR2 YSYEKL. The chain's CDR3 is CASSQDTSRSYNEQFF. The DNA for the CDR3 is TGCGCCAGCAGCCAAGATACTAGCCGCTCCTACAATGAGCAGTTCTTC.

This clonotype was picked up many times. This chain uses TRBV27 with TRBJ1-1, with D tentatively TRBD1 (6 bases). Between the trimmed V and J ends, which lost 6 bases and 3 bases, there was a span of 11 bases. Germline V CDR1 and CDR2: MNHEY, SMNVEV (reference sequence). The CDR3 is made up of 13 amino acids. The CDR3 sequence: CASRMTGYTEAFF. The CDR3 coding sequence is TGTGCCAGCAGGATGACAGGCTACACTGAAGCTTTCTTT.

This chain joins TRBV5-1 and TRBJ2-2; D is ambiguous. Germline CDR1 and CDR2: SGHRS and YFSETQ. The CDR3 covers 12 residues. V was shortened by 0 bases and J by 8 bases, with 5 bases between the two germline ends. CDR3 nucleotide sequence: TGCGCCAGCAGCTTGGGCCTGGGGGAGCTGTTTTTT. It yields the protein CASSLGLGELFF. Based on the CDR3 plus reference TRBV5-1 and TRBJ2-2, the full variable domain is KAGVTQTPRYLIKTRGQQVTLSCSPISGHRSVSWYQQTPGQGLQFLFEYFSETQRNKGNFPGRFSGRQFSNSRSEMNVSTLELGDSALYLCASSLGLGELFFGEGSRLTVL.

This clonotype was detected many times. This sequence joins TRBV11-3 and TRBJ2-7; 8 bases map to TRBD2. This CDR3 has 15 residues. CDR1 is SGHNT, CDR2 YENEEA, per germline. Losses at the gene ends were 5 bases for V and 6 bases for J; bases not matched to a gene: 12. CDR3 sequence reads: CASSPKSGSDGEQYF. The DNA of the CDR3 is TGTGCCAGCAGCCCTAAGAGCGGGAGTGACGGCGAGCAGTACTTC.

There are many counts of this clonotype. This sequence joins TRBV20-1 and TRBJ2-7; D not resolved. Germline CDR1 and CDR2: DFQATT and SNEGSKA (reference sequence). V lost 3 bases, J lost 2 bases, and 8 bases lay in between. The CDR3 spans 12 residues. This CDR3 reads CSASPRTYEQYF. The DNA of the CDR3 is TGCAGTGCTAGTCCGAGAACCTACGAGCAGTACTTC.

This clonotype was recorded at least ten times. The chain joins TRBV4-1 to TRBJ1-1; a weak D match, TRBD1 (5 bases). V was cut by 2 bases and J by 1 base, with 11 bases left in between. This CDR3 has 15 residues. Germline V gene lookup returns CDR1 MGHRA and CDR2 YSYEKL. The CDR3 nucleotides are TGCGCCAGCAGCCAAAAGGGACTTCAGAACACTGAAGCTTTCTTT. Translating it yields CASSQKGLQNTEAFF.

This clonotype was observed many times. This chain uses TRBV5-5 with TRBJ1-1; D is ambiguous. Germline CDR1 SGHKS, CDR2 YYEKEE (reference sequence). V was clipped by 0 bases and J by 4 bases, with 7 bases between them. The CDR3 totals 13 residues. The CDR3 DNA follows: TGTGCCAGCAGCTTGGTACCCGGCACTGAAGCTTTCTTT. It is translated as CASSLVPGTEAFF.

Turning to this clonotype: A single base separates this from a much larger clone, so it may be a read error. V gene TRBV6-1 combines with J gene TRBJ2-5, with D possibly being TRBD1 or TRBD2 (5 bases each). Germline V gene data show CDR1 as MNHNS and CDR2 as SASEGT. V lost 5 bases and J 2 bases, leaving 15 bases between the germline ends. The CDR3 extends over 15 amino acids. The chain's CDR3 is CASSHHRDEQETQYF. CDR3 nucleotides: TGTGCCAGCAGTCACCACCGGGACGAACAAGAGACCCAGTACTTC.

This clonotype has at least ten counts. The chain is built from TRBV7-2 and TRBJ2-3; 7 bases match TRBD2. In germline, CDR1 is SGHTA, CDR2 FQGNSA. V lost 3 bases and J lost 4; bases outside the gene matches: 10. This CDR3 region has 16 residues. The CDR3 is CASSFYGGRAADTQYF. The DNA for the CDR3 is TGTGCCAGCAGCTTCTATGGAGGGAGGGCCGCAGATACGCAGTATTTT.

This clonotype was counted at least ten times. The chain employs TRBV4-2 and TRBJ2-5; TRBD2 matches at 13 bases. This CDR3 comprises 18 residues. Per germline, CDR1 LGHNA and CDR2 YNFKEQ. The V and J ends lost 1 base and 4 bases, in that order; junction bases with no gene match: 9. The DNA of the CDR3 is TGTGCCAGCAGCCAAGTCGGACTTCGGACTAGCGGGGGAGAGACCCAGTACTTC. Its translation: CASSQVGLRTSGGETQYF.

This clonotype has at least ten counts. V and J are TRBV20-1 and TRBJ2-7, with 10 positions matching TRBD1. The trim removed 6 bases at V and 6 bases at J, leaving 8 bases unmatched. The CDR3 loop spans 13 amino acids. In germline, CDR1 is DFQATT, CDR2 SNEGSKA (reference sequence). DNA of the CDR3: TGCAGTGCCCCTCCGGGACAGGGGCCCGAGCAGTACTTC. Its protein product is CSAPPGQGPEQYF.

This clonotype was found many times. V gene TRBV7-2 combines with J gene TRBJ2-7; 8 bases line up with TRBD2. CDR3 length: 15 amino acids. The ends lost 1 base at V and 0 bases at J; junction bases unmatched: 2. Germline-derived CDR1 and CDR2 are SGHTA and FQGNSA. The CDR3 protein is CASSLGSGSSYEQYF. DNA of the CDR3: TGTGCCAGCAGCTTAGGCAGCGGGAGCTCCTACGAGCAGTACTTC.

The genes are TRBV27 and TRBJ2-1; weak D call: TRBD1 (6 bases). Trimming took 6 bases from V and 2 from J, leaving 14 bases between them. From germline, CDR1 is MNHEY and CDR2 SMNVEV (reference sequence). The length of the CDR3 is 15 residues. CDR3 amino acids: CASRPFRQAYNEQFF. In DNA, the CDR3 is TGTGCCAGCAGACCCTTCAGACAGGCCTACAATGAGCAGTTCTTC.

This clonotype showed up many times. V is TRBV20-1 and J is TRBJ2-5; 7 bases agree with TRBD2. Trimming took 7 bases from V and 1 from J; bases not matched to a gene: 12. Germline-derived CDR1 and CDR2 are DFQATT and SNEGSKA (reference sequence). The CDR3 runs 15 residues. CDR3 sequence: CSVLAWLAVQETQYF. DNA for the CDR3: TGCAGTGTTTTGGCTTGGCTAGCGGTCCAAGAGACCCAGTACTTC.

This clonotype was detected ten times or more. CDR3 in amino acids: CASSLSGAGPNYGYTF. The CDR3 nucleotides are TGTGCCAGCAGCTTATCCGGGGCTGGCCCTAACTATGGCTACACCTTC. V is TRBV7-9 and J is TRBJ1-2; possibly TRBD1 for D (5 bases). The CDR3 is 16 residues long. The germline V gene has CDR1 SEHNR and CDR2 FQNEAQ (reference sequence). The ends were cut back, 2 bases at V and 0 bases at J, with 13 bases in the middle.

At least ten counts were recorded for this clonotype. The chain employs TRBV9 and TRBJ2-2, with a weak D call TRBD1 (6 bases). Germline V lookup: CDR1 SGDLS, CDR2 YYNGEE. CDR3 length: 17 amino acids. Trimming took off 4 bases at V and 0 bases at J, with 16 bases between the two ends. CDR3 region: CASSPGQISANTGELFF. DNA for the CDR3: TGTGCCAGCAGCCCCGGACAGATAAGCGCGAACACCGGGGAGCTGTTTTTT.

There are many counts of this clonotype. The rearrangement links TRBV19 to TRBJ2-7, with D tentatively TRBD2 (6 bases). V was trimmed by 3 bases and J by 2 bases, leaving 11 bases between them. From germline, CDR1 is LNHDA and CDR2 SQIVND (reference sequence). The CDR3 runs to 14 residues. CDR3 sequence: CASSIGGTAYEQYF. The CDR3 DNA is TGTGCCAGTAGTATCGGAGGGACCGCCTACGAGCAGTACTTC.

This clonotype was detected only a few times. A much larger clone differs from this one at a single base, so this may be a read error. The chain has TRBV12-3 or TRBV12-4 and TRBJ2-7, with 10 positions matching TRBD2. CDR3 size: 16 residues. V was clipped by 6 bases and J by 7 bases; unmatched bases: 15. CDR3 sequence reads: CASSQMGLAGVYEQYF. For the CDR3, the DNA is TGTGCCAGCAGCCAAATGGGGCTAGCGGGAGTTTATGAGCAGTACTTC.

This clonotype was seen repeatedly, ten times or more. The genes are TRBV20-1 and TRBJ2-7, with D hard to call. Deletions cut 4 bases from V and 0 bases from J, with 10 bases between. In germline, CDR1 is DFQATT, CDR2 SNEGSKA (reference sequence). The length of the CDR3 is 13 residues. The CDR3 DNA reads TGCAGTGCTATGGTCCAAATCTCCTACGAGCAGTACTTC. It is translated as CSAMVQISYEQYF.

The chain has TRBV29-1 and TRBJ2-3; 10 positions match TRBD2. J lost 1 base, V lost 1 base, and 2 bases had no gene match. The CDR3 loop spans 15 amino acids. Germline V gene lookup returns CDR1 SQVTM and CDR2 ANQGSEA. CDR3 protein: CSVEGGTSGTDTQYF. The CDR3 DNA follows: TGCAGCGTTGAAGGCGGGACTAGCGGCACAGATACGCAGTATTTT.

As to this clonotype: A much larger clone differs from this one at a single base, so this may be a read error. This chain connects TRBV11-2 to TRBJ2-2; the D call may be TRBD1 or TRBD2 (6 bases each). The germline V gene has CDR1 SGHAT and CDR2 FQNNGV. The CDR3 has 14 amino acids. CDR3: CASSQAPGAGELLF. CDR3 bases: TGTGCCAGCAGCCAAGCACCGGGGGCCGGGGAGCTGCTTTTT.

This clonotype occurred a few times. For the CDR3, the DNA is TGCGCCAGCAGTGAATCAGGAAACTCCTACGAGCAGTACTTC. It encodes CASSESGNSYEQYF. The chain employs TRBV10-1 and TRBJ2-7; D gene unclear. Per the germline V gene, CDR1 is WNHNN and CDR2 is SYGVQD (reference sequence). Trimming shortened V by 3 bases and J by 0 bases, and 9 bases separated the two germline ends. CDR3 length: 14 amino acids.

This clonotype was recorded many times. The chain uses TRBV20-1 and TRBJ2-5; the D is unclear. Trimming left V 4 bases short and J 4 bases short, with 10 bases between. The V gene's germline CDR1 is DFQATT and CDR2 SNEGSKA (reference sequence). The CDR3 sequence is 12 residues long. The DNA for the CDR3 is TGCAGTGCTAACAGTGAGTTAGAGACCCAGTACTTC. Amino acids: CSANSELETQYF.

This clonotype was picked up a small number of times. With a much larger clone just one base away, this may be a read error. V usage is TRBV5-1 and J usage is TRBJ1-4, with D possibly matching TRBD1 (6 bases). Germline-derived CDR1 and CDR2 are SGHRS and YFSETQ. The CDR3 extends over 15 amino acids. V was clipped by 4 bases and J by 5 bases, with 15 bases between them. CDR3 DNA: TGCGCCAGCAGCCGGGACGGGGGCATGAATGAAAAACTGTTTTTT. It encodes CASSRDGGMNEKLFF.

This clonotype was seen repeatedly, ten times or more. This chain links TRBV24-1 with TRBJ2-1, with D perhaps being TRBD1 or TRBD2 (5 bases each). The CDR3 consists of 13 residues. Trimming removed 6 bases at V and 5 bases at J, with 10 bases between. CDR1 and CDR2 from the germline V gene are KGHDR and SFDVKD. The CDR3 sequence: CATSIGTDNEQFF. Written as DNA, the CDR3 is TGTGCCACCAGTATCGGGACGGACAATGAGCAGTTCTTC.

This clonotype has ten or more counts. V gene TRBV11-2 combines with J gene TRBJ1-3; D call uncertain. The V end lost 5 bases, the J end lost 6 bases, and 20 bases lay between the germline ends. This CDR3 has 16 amino acids. Germline assignment: CDR1 SGHAT and CDR2 FQNNGV. Written as DNA, the CDR3 is TGTGCCAGCAGCCCCAATTTCATGGTTGGGGTAAACACCATATATTTT. Translation gives CASSPNFMVGVNTIYF.

The table lists this clonotype with many counts. The chain employs TRBV7-8 and TRBJ2-3, with D uncertain. V was cut by 1 base and J by 2 bases, with 10 bases left in between. Germline lookup yields CDR1 SGHVS and CDR2 FQNEAQ. CDR3 size: 15 residues. CDR3 DNA: TGTGCCAGCAGCTTAGACAGAAGCTACACAGATACGCAGTATTTT. Amino acids: CASSLDRSYTDTQYF.

This clonotype occurred many times. The rearrangement joins TRBV27 to TRBJ1-1, with D possibly matching TRBD1 (6 bases). The V end lost 0 bases, the J end lost 9 bases, and 17 bases lay between the germline ends. Germline CDR1 MNHEY, CDR2 SMNVEV (reference sequence). CDR3 size: 15 residues. Here the CDR3 DNA reads TGTGCCAGCAGTTTATCGGGGGGCAGAACTTCTAAAGCTTTCTTT. Its translation: CASSLSGGRTSKAFF.

This clonotype showed up many times. The chain combines TRBV7-8 with TRBJ2-1, with 8 bases lining up with TRBD2. With 6 bases clipped from V and 7 bases from J, the junction kept 14 bases outside the gene matches. Germline CDR1 is SGHVS and CDR2 is FQNEAQ. This CDR3 region has 16 residues. The CDR3 nucleotides are TGTGCCAGCAGTTTCGTCCCCAGCGGGAGCGGGAATGAGCAGTTCTTC. It encodes CASSFVPSGSGNEQFF.

This clonotype was seen at least ten times. V gene TRBV28 combines with J gene TRBJ1-2; 8 bases line up with TRBD1. Looked up from germline, CDR1 is MDHEN and CDR2 is SYDVKM. V dropped 5 bases and J dropped 6; count of bases not matched to a gene: 11. The CDR3 is made up of 15 amino acids. The CDR3 DNA sequence: TGTGCCAGCAGTCCCCCGGACAGGGTATCTCATGGCTACACCTTC. This sequence encodes CASSPPDRVSHGYTF.